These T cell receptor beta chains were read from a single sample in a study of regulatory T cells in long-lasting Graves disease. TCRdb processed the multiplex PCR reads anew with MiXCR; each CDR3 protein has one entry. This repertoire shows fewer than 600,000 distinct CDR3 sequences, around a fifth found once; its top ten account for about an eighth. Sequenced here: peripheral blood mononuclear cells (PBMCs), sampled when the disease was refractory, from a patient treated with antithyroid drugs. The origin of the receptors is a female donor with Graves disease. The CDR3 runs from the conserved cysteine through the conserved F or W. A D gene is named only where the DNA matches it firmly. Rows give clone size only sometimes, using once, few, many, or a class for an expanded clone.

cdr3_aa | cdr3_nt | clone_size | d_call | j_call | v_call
CAISLTGGYEQYF | TGTGCCATCTCTTTGACAGGGGGCTACGAGCAGTACTTC | - | TRBD1 | TRBJ2-7 | TRBV10-3
CASSLEKWQDNSPLHF | TGTGCCAGCAGCTTAGAGAAGTGGCAGGATAATTCACCCCTCCACTTT | few | - | TRBJ1-6 | TRBV11-3
CASSEVPFHPAGGQPQHF | TGTGCCAGCAGTGAAGTCCCATTTCATCCTGCCGGCGGTCAGCCCCAGCATTTT | many | - | TRBJ1-5 | TRBV2
CASSGTPQGGYTF | TGTGCCAGCAGCGGAACCCCACAGGGCGGCTACACCTTC | many | - | TRBJ1-2 | TRBV7-8
CASRLSGGNEKLFF | TGTGCCAGCAGACTGTCCGGAGGTAATGAAAAACTGTTTTTT | - | - | TRBJ1-4 | TRBV7-9
CASRLAGYNEQFF | TGTGCCAGCAGACTAGCGGGTTACAATGAGCAGTTCTTC | few | TRBD2 | TRBJ2-1 | TRBV2
CASGQNTYGYTF | TGTGCCAGCGGTCAGAATACCTATGGCTACACCTTC | many | - | TRBJ1-2 | TRBV2
CASSVGELPSYGYTF | TGTGCCAGCAGCGTAGGTGAGCTCCCGAGCTATGGCTACACCTTC | many | - | TRBJ1-2 | TRBV9
CAWSGPTDTQYF | TGTGCCTGGAGCGGTCCCACAGATACGCAGTATTTT | - | - | TRBJ2-3 | TRBV30
CASSRDRDSYGYTF | TGTGCCAGTAGTCGGGACAGGGATAGCTATGGCTACACCTTC | - | TRBD1 | TRBJ1-2 | TRBV19
CASGILAGGKYEQYF | TGTGCCAGCGGGATACTAGCGGGAGGGAAGTACGAGCAGTACTTC | few | TRBD2 | TRBJ2-7 | TRBV27